The present TCR beta chain was sequenced within a study of cytomegalovirus exposure and HLA in healthy donors. Study-wide context: Among over 300 genotyped donors, roughly 80% fell in the Caucasian-associated ancestry cluster.

There were likely unrecorded immune exposures, though donors were nominally healthy when sampled. PCR involved 60 Vbeta and 13 Jbeta primers. Clones were sequenced by immunoSEQ multiplex PCR, and TCRdb holds only the in-frame ones, with some missing. The table for this sample gives about 120,000 clones. The specimen was PBMCs. This TCR was sampled from a man younger than 30 in good health and CMV-seronegative.

This CDR3 is CASSTRQGVYNEQFF. CDR3 coding DNA: TGTGCCAGTAGTACACGACAGGGGGTCTACAATGAGCAGTTCTTC. The rearrangement joins TRBV19 to TRBJ2-1, with TRBD1 matching 9 bases. V was clipped by 4 bases and J by 3 bases; unmatched bases: 4. Germline V lookup: CDR1 LNHDA, CDR2 SQIVND (reference sequence). The length of the CDR3 is 15 residues.